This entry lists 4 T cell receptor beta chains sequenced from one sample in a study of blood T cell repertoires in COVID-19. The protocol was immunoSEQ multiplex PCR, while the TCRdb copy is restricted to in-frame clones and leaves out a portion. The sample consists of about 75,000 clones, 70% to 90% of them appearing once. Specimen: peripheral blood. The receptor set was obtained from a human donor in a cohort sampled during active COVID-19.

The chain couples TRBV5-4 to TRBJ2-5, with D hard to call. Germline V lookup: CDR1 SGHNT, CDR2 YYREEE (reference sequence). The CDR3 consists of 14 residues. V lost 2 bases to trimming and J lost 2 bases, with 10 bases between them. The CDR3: CASSFDSQQETQYF. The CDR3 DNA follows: TGTGCCAGCAGCTTTGATTCGCAGCAAGAGACCCAGTACTTC. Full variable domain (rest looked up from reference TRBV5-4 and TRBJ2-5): ETGVTQSPTHLIKTRGQQVTLRCSSQSGHNTVSWYQQALGQGPQFIFQYYREEENGRGNFPPRFSGLQFPNYSSELNVNALELDDSALYLCASSFDSQQETQYFGPGTRLLVL.

The CDR3, as DNA: TGTGCCAGCTCACCAAGTGGACAGGGCCTCACAGATACGCAGTATTTT. Protein: CASSPSGQGLTDTQYF. The chain recombines TRBV18 with TRBJ2-3, with TRBD1 matching over 8 bases. The germline V gene has CDR1 KGHSH and CDR2 LQKENI. The length of the CDR3 is 16 residues. V lost 2 bases to trimming and J lost 2 bases; unmatched junction nucleotides: 6.

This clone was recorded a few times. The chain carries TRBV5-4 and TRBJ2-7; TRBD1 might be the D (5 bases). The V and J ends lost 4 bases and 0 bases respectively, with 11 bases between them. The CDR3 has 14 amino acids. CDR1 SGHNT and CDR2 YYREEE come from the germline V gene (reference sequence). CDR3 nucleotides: TGTGCCAGCAGCACCGAACAGGTCTCCTACGAGCAGTACTTC. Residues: CASSTEQVSYEQYF.

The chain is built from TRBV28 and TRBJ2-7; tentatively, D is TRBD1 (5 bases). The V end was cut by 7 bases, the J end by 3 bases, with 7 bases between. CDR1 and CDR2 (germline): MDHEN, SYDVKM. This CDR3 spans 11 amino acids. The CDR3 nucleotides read TGTGCCAGCACAGGGCGCTACGAGCAGTACTTC. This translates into CASTGRYEQYF.